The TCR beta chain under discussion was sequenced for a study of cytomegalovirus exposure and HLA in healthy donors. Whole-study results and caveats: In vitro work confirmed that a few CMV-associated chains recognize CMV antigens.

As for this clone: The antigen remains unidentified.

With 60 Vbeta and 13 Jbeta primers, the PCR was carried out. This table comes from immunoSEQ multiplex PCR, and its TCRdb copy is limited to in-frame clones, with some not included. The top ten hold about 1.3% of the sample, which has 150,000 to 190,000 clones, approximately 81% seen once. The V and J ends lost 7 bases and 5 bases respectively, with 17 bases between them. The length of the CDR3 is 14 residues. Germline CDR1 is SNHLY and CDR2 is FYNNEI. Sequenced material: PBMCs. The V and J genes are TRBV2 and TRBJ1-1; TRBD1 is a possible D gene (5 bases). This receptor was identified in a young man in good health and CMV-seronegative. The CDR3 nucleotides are TGTGCCAGCACCACGGGGGTTTCGGGAACTGAAGCTTTCTTT. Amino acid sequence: CASTTGVSGTEAFF.